The T cell receptor (beta chain) under discussion was sequenced for a study of T cells expressing NK-cell markers. In the study overall: HCMV seropositivity marked most of the eight sequenced donors; one was seronegative.

Study outcomes and limitations: In more than 5 donors, dominant CD3+CD56+NKG2C+ clones formed roughly 1.0-7.5% of CD8+ cells. Specificity for HCMV among expanded NKG2C+ T cell clones was not established.

From germline, CDR1 is KGHDR and CDR2 SFDVKD. The CDR3 loop spans 16 amino acids. TCRdb re-analyzed the 5' RACE reads; it lists each CDR3 protein once, without DNA. This listing includes some 460,000 distinct CDR3 sequences. With respect to this clonotype: The antigen is unknown.

The sequence was collected from a woman between 50 and 59 years old in good health. The sample taken for sequencing was blood T cells: a sorted CD56 or NKG2C T cell subset, CD4+ or CD8+ T cells, or bulk PBMC T cells (not recorded which). The chain employs TRBV24-1 and TRBJ2-1. The CDR3 protein is CATSDTSTNLYNEQFF.